Below, 24 T cell receptor beta chains from the same sample are listed, as sequenced in a study of T cells in Graves' hyperthyroidism and ophthalmopathy. Regions amplified from RNA transcripts were the TCR beta CDR3 regions. The study used the HTBI primer set for a first-round RT-PCR of the TCR CDR3. TCRdb processed the multiplex PCR reads anew with MiXCR; each CDR3 protein has one entry. The sample has about 590,000 distinct CDR3 sequences; 14% are singletons. Sequencing was performed on blood. The receptors shown here come from a woman aged 18 to 35 with Graves' ophthalmopathy.

At least ten counts were recorded for this clonotype. The chain has TRBV27 and TRBJ2-7; 10 bases are a match to TRBD2. This CDR3 contains 13 residues. Germline values: CDR1 MNHEY, CDR2 SMNVEV (reference sequence). V lost 2 bases, J lost 12 bases, and 7 bases stayed unmatched. The CDR3 region is CASSLGLAGVLYF. The CDR3 DNA is TGTGCCAGCAGTTTAGGTCTAGCGGGAGTCTTGTACTTC.

The chain employs TRBV6-1 and TRBJ1-5, with TRBD1 as a possible D gene (5 bases). Per the germline V gene, CDR1 is MNHNS and CDR2 is SASEGT. V dropped 6 bases and J dropped 4 bases, with 13 bases sitting between them. This CDR3 is 14 amino acids long. This CDR3 reads CASRHLRGNQPQHF. The CDR3 region has the DNA TGTGCCAGCAGACACCTAAGGGGTAATCAGCCCCAGCATTTT.

Many counts were recorded for this clonotype. The rearrangement links TRBV6-1 to TRBJ1-5; D may be TRBD1 (6 bases). The CDR3 consists of 16 residues. Germline CDR1 is MNHNS and CDR2 is SASEGT. Trimming removed 5 bases from V and 6 bases from J, with 20 bases in between. The CDR3 spells CASSPRTVNLGQPQHF. CDR3 DNA sequence: TGTGCCAGCAGTCCCCGGACAGTTAACTTGGGTCAGCCCCAGCATTTT.

This chain uses TRBV19 with TRBJ1-4; D is unclear. The CDR3 runs to 15 residues. V dropped 3 bases and J dropped 8 bases, with 16 bases sitting between them. Germline loops: CDR1 LNHDA, CDR2 SQIVND (reference sequence). CDR3 loop: CASSMGGREQEKLFF. The DNA for the CDR3 is TGTGCCAGTAGTATGGGAGGAAGGGAACAAGAAAAACTGTTTTTT.

This clonotype occurred many times. The V and J genes are TRBV20-1 and TRBJ2-4, with TRBD1 matching 11 bases. The germline V gene has CDR1 DFQATT and CDR2 SNEGSKA (reference sequence). The CDR3 is 14 residues long. Trimming at V came to 2 bases and at J to 6 bases, leaving 3 bases not matched to a gene. CDR3 region: CSARTGTGGNIQYF. CDR3 bases: TGCAGTGCTAGAACCGGGACAGGGGGAAACATTCAGTACTTC.

This clonotype was seen only a few times. V usage is TRBV4-1 and J usage is TRBJ1-6, with 8 positions matching TRBD1. CDR1 is MGHRA and CDR2 is YSYEKL in the germline V gene. This CDR3 comprises 16 residues. Trimming removed 2 bases from V and 9 bases from J; junction bases left unmatched: 9. The CDR3 nucleotides are TGCGCCAGCAGCCAACTCACTCGGGACAGGTTTTCACCCCTCCACTTT. Its protein is CASSQLTRDRFSPLHF.

This clonotype appeared many times. DNA for the CDR3: TGTGCCAGCAGTGATCTAGCGGGTTTCAATGAGCAGTTCTTC. It specifies CASSDLAGFNEQFF. The rearrangement uses TRBV2 and TRBJ2-1; 8 bases map to TRBD2. V gave up 3 bases and J gave up 6 bases; unmatched junction bases: 4. CDR3 length: 14 residues. Germline loops: CDR1 SNHLY, CDR2 FYNNEI. The whole variable domain, filled in from reference TRBV2 and TRBJ2-1, reads EPEVTQTPSHQVTQMGQEVILRCVPISNHLYFYWYRQILGQKVEFLVSFYNNEISEKSEIFDDQFSVERPDGSNFTLKIRSTKLEDSAMYFCASSDLAGFNEQFFGPGTRLTVL.

This clonotype was detected a few times. The V call is TRBV10-2, the J call TRBJ2-7, with 8 bases matching TRBD2. V shed 7 bases and J 7 bases; nucleotides not matched to a gene: 9. Germline loops: CDR1 WSHSY, CDR2 SAAADI. The CDR3 consists of 13 residues. Here the CDR3 reads CASTAGGSWEQYF. DNA of the CDR3: TGCGCCAGCACGGCGGGAGGATCCTGGGAGCAGTACTTC.

This clonotype was found many times. This rearrangement joins TRBV2 to TRBJ2-5, with 8 bases fitting TRBD1. The length of the CDR3 is 15 residues. Trimming took 11 bases from V and 2 from J; bases not matched to a gene: 13. Germline CDR1 is SNHLY and CDR2 is FYNNEI. CDR3 residues: CAATQGALDQETQYF. The CDR3 nucleotides read TGTGCCGCGACTCAGGGGGCTCTCGATCAAGAGACCCAGTACTTC.

This clonotype was observed a handful of times. V gene TRBV27 combines with J gene TRBJ2-7, with TRBD1 as a possible D gene (6 bases). Germline V gene sequence: CDR1 MNHEY, CDR2 SMNVEV (reference sequence). CDR3 length: 13 residues. Trimming stripped 7 bases from V and 4 bases from J, with 14 bases between. This CDR3 is CASTNLGGYEQYF. The CDR3 DNA reads TGTGCCAGCACTAACCTAGGGGGTTACGAGCAGTACTTC.

This clonotype was seen repeatedly, ten times or more. The chain joins TRBV28 to TRBJ2-1; D might be TRBD1 or TRBD2, each matching 5 bases. CDR1 and CDR2 (germline): MDHEN, SYDVKM. Trimming removed 4 bases at V and 4 bases at J, with 14 bases between. The CDR3 is 15 residues long. The CDR3: CASSSRQRGYNEQFF. CDR3 sequence (DNA): TGTGCCAGCAGTTCTCGACAGAGGGGTTACAATGAGCAGTTCTTC. The full variable domain, its missing parts supplied by reference TRBV28 and TRBJ2-1, is DVKVTQSSRYLVKRTGEKVFLECVQDMDHENMFWYRQDPGLGLRLIYFSYDVKMKEKGDIPEGYSVSREKKERFSLILESASTNQTSMYLCASSSRQRGYNEQFFGPGTRLTVL.

The table lists this clonotype with many counts. The chain couples TRBV5-4 to TRBJ2-1; 9 nucleotides align to TRBD1. Germline trimming cut 4 bases from V and 8 bases from J; bases unmatched to any gene: 10. CDR1 SGHNT and CDR2 YYREEE come from the germline V gene (reference sequence). The CDR3 is made up of 15 amino acids. CDR3 DNA: TGTGCCAGCAGCCCTAAGACAGGGGGTGTAGATGAGCAGTTCTTC. Amino acids: CASSPKTGGVDEQFF. The full variable domain, rest sourced from reference TRBV5-4 and TRBJ2-1, is ETGVTQSPTHLIKTRGQQVTLRCSSQSGHNTVSWYQQALGQGPQFIFQYYREEENGRGNFPPRFSGLQFPNYSSELNVNALELDDSALYLCASSPKTGGVDEQFFGPGTRLTVL.

V and J are TRBV9 and TRBJ2-7, with 10 bases fitting TRBD2. Germline CDR1 SGDLS, CDR2 YYNGEE. The CDR3 consists of 19 residues. V lost 0 bases, J lost 7 bases, and 19 bases stayed unmatched. CDR3 sequence reads: CASSVGSLAGSYASREQYF. The CDR3 DNA follows: TGTGCCAGCAGCGTAGGGTCACTAGCGGGGAGCTATGCTTCTAGAGAGCAGTACTTC. Supplemented by reference TRBV9 and TRBJ2-7, the full variable domain reads DSGVTQTPKHLITATGQRVTLRCSPRSGDLSVYWYQQSLDQGLQFLIQYYNGEERAKGNILERFSAQQFPDLHSELNLSSLELGDSALYFCASSVGSLAGSYASREQYFGPGTRLTVT.

The V gene is TRBV19, the J gene TRBJ2-1, with D tentatively TRBD2 (6 bases). Germline V gene lookup returns CDR1 LNHDA and CDR2 SQIVND (reference sequence). The V end was cut by 5 bases, the J end by 5 bases, with 13 bases between. The CDR3 length is 14 residues. The CDR3 reads CASSPWGLNNEQFF. In nucleotides, the CDR3 is TGTGCCAGTAGTCCATGGGGACTCAACAATGAGCAGTTCTTC.

This clonotype was observed at least ten times. This chain connects TRBV28 to TRBJ2-3; possibly TRBD1 for D (6 bases). V shed 7 bases and J shed 3 bases, with 23 bases lying between them. The V gene's germline CDR1 is MDHEN and CDR2 SYDVKM. The CDR3 extends over 17 amino acids. The CDR3 coding sequence is TGTGCCAGCACGAGAGTTAGGGGGTTTGACGGGACAGATACGCAGTATTTT. This codes for CASTRVRGFDGTDTQYF.

The chain is built from TRBV7-3 and TRBJ1-1; tentative D call: TRBD1 (5 bases). CDR3 size: 11 residues. Germline CDR1 SGHTA, CDR2 FQGTGA. V lost 9 bases and J 13 bases, leaving 18 bases between the germline ends. The CDR3 bases are TGTGCCAGTAGTAGCCCCAAAGGGGTTTTCTTT. Protein: CASSSPKGVFF.

As concerns this clonotype: Relative to the germline gene, one junction end is altered; a read error may explain this. The chain carries TRBV7-7 and TRBJ2-2; TRBD2 matches 10 bases. Germline values: CDR1 SSHAT, CDR2 FNYEAQ (reference sequence). The CDR3 is made up of 17 amino acids. CDR3 residues: CASSRRGPSGSGGELFF. The CDR3 region has the DNA TGTGCTAGCAGCCGAAGGGGTCCTAGCGGGAGCGGCGGGGAGCTGTTTTTT.

This clonotype was seen repeatedly, ten times or more. The chain combines TRBV11-3 with TRBJ2-1; a possible D gene is TRBD2 (5 bases). The CDR3 is 18 amino acids. CDR1 and CDR2 from the germline V gene are SGHNT and YENEEA. V was clipped by 1 base and J by 0 bases, with 16 bases between them. CDR3 DNA sequence: TGTGCCAGCAGCTTAGGCCCTGAGGGCCAGAGCTCCTACAATGAGCAGTTCTTC. Its translation: CASSLGPEGQSSYNEQFF. Full variable domain (remainder filled in from reference TRBV11-3 and TRBJ2-1): EAGVVQSPRYKIIEKKQPVAFWCNPISGHNTLYWYLQNLGQGPELLIRYENEEAVDDSQLPKDRFSAERLKGVDSTLKIQPAELGDSAVYLCASSLGPEGQSSYNEQFFGPGTRLTVL.

This clonotype was observed at least ten times. This chain joins TRBV18 and TRBJ2-2; possibly TRBD1 for D (6 bases). Trimming removed 6 bases at V and 7 bases at J, with 9 bases between. CDR3 length equals 12 residues. Germline V gene sequence: CDR1 KGHSH, CDR2 LQKENI. The CDR3 nucleotides read TGTGCCAGCTCGACGACAGGCGGGGAGCTGTTTTTT. Residues: CASSTTGGELFF. The full variable domain, rest sourced from reference TRBV18 and TRBJ2-2, is NAGVMQNPRHLVRRRGQEARLRCSPMKGHSHVYWYRQLPEEGLKFMVYLQKENIIDESGMPKERFSAEFPKEGPSILRIQQVVRGDSAAYFCASSTTGGELFFGEGSRLTVL.

This clonotype was detected ten times or more. The rearrangement links TRBV7-3 to TRBJ2-3, with TRBD2 as a possible D gene (7 bases). CDR1 and CDR2 from the germline V gene are SGHTA and FQGTGA. Trimming left V 5 bases short and J 6 bases short, with 21 bases between. The CDR3 length is 16 residues. This CDR3 reads CASSLPGGGSEDTQYF. The CDR3 nucleotides are TGTGCCAGCAGCCTCCCCGGGGGCGGGAGTGAGGATACGCAGTATTTT. Full variable domain (missing parts from reference TRBV7-3 and TRBJ2-3): GAGVSQTPSNKVTEKGKYVELRCDPISGHTALYWYRQSLGQGPEFLIYFQGTGAADDSGLPNDRFFAVRPEGSVSTLKIQRTERGDSAVYLCASSLPGGGSEDTQYFGPGTRLTVL.

This clonotype was counted ten times or more. This sequence joins TRBV13 and TRBJ2-5; 8 bases are shared with TRBD1. The CDR3 spans 15 residues. The germline V gene has CDR1 PRHDT and CDR2 FYEKMQ (reference sequence). Trimming removed 5 bases from V and 5 bases from J; junction bases left unmatched: 10. This CDR3 is CASSPDRGKGETQYF. The CDR3 DNA sequence: TGTGCCAGCAGCCCTGACAGGGGTAAAGGGGAGACCCAGTACTTC.

The gene calls are TRBV19 and TRBJ2-7; TRBD1 aligns across 7 bases. This CDR3 has 15 residues. Per the germline V gene, CDR1 is LNHDA and CDR2 is SQIVND (reference sequence). Trimming cost V 6 bases and J 4 bases; bases outside gene matches: 12. CDR3: CASRKTGAVGYEQYF. CDR3 in DNA: TGTGCCAGTAGAAAAACAGGGGCTGTAGGTTACGAGCAGTACTTC. Complete variable domain (other parts from reference TRBV19 and TRBJ2-7): DGGITQSPKYLFRKEGQNVTLSCEQNLNHDAMYWYRQDPGQGLRLIYYSQIVNDFQKGDIAEGYSVSREKKESFPLTVTSAQKNPTAFYLCASRKTGAVGYEQYFGPGTRLTVT.

The table lists this clonotype with many counts. The rearrangement links TRBV11-2 to TRBJ2-7, with 8 positions matching TRBD2. The CDR3 has 16 amino acids. Germline loops: CDR1 SGHAT, CDR2 FQNNGV. The J segment lost 4 bases and the V segment lost 1 base, leaving 9 bases of the junction unmatched. CDR3 nucleotide sequence: TGTGCCAGCAGCTTAGGTAGTAGCGGGACAAGGTACGAGCAGTACTTC. Its translation is CASSLGSSGTRYEQYF. Based on the CDR3 plus reference TRBV11-2 and TRBJ2-7, the full variable domain is EAGVAQSPRYKIIEKRQSVAFWCNPISGHATLYWYQQILGQGPKLLIQFQNNGVVDDSQLPKDRFSAERLKGVDSTLKIQPAKLEDSAVYLCASSLGSSGTRYEQYFGPGTRLTVT.

This clonotype has ten or more counts. This chain uses TRBV9 with TRBJ2-1; 13 nucleotides match TRBD2. CDR1 SGDLS and CDR2 YYNGEE come from the germline V gene. This CDR3 region has 16 residues. J gave up 8 bases and V 2 bases, and 7 bases lay outside the gene matches. This chain's CDR3 is CASSVLGLAGFDEQFF. DNA for the CDR3: TGTGCCAGCAGCGTGCTGGGACTAGCGGGGTTCGATGAGCAGTTCTTC.